These T cell receptor beta chains were read from a single sample in a study of technical replicates of blood from several donors. Method: immunoSEQ multiplex PCR; TCRdb's copy keeps in-frame clones and lacks some. Among 60,000 to 90,000 clones listed, over 90% were seen once. Sample: T cells isolated from PBMCs. These receptors all stem from a human donor in good health. Both conserved end residues are part of each CDR3. A D gene is named only where the DNA matches it firmly.

d_gene	v_gene	j_gene	CDR3aa
-	TRBV7-2	TRBJ1-4	CASSPGTYVATNEKLFF
-	TRBV6-1	TRBJ2-7	CASSELQGSIHEQYF
TRBD1	TRBV28	TRBJ2-6	CASSRQGALTF
-	TRBV28	TRBJ2-3	CASSGWTTVTDTQYF
TRBD2	TRBV4-1	TRBJ2-7	CASSQGLAGSHEQYF
TRBD2	TRBV19	TRBJ2-7	CASSLVAGAYEQYF
TRBD1	TRBV6-1	TRBJ1-2	CASGRTGIFYGYTF
-	TRBV6-5	TRBJ1-5	CASSYSGVNQPQHF
-	TRBV4-2	TRBJ1-5	CASSHENKGGQPQHF
TRBD1	TRBV11-2	TRBJ2-2	CASSLRTGGIGELFF
TRBD1	TRBV10-1	TRBJ2-7	CASSEDRGDQSEQYF
-	TRBV10-1	TRBJ2-3	CASSAGLSTQYF
-	TRBV5-1	TRBJ2-1	CASSLDGGGYNEQFF
-	TRBV7-2	TRBJ1-2	CASSIGGVGYTF
TRBD1	TRBV25-1	TRBJ1-2	CASSAGTAINYGYTF
-	TRBV28	TRBJ1-5	CASRLLTGLPSNQPQHF
TRBD1	TRBV27	TRBJ2-5	CASSLYIGGRGQETQYF
TRBD1	TRBV15	TRBJ1-1	CATSPDRAGTNTEAFF
TRBD1	TRBV11-2	TRBJ1-6	CASSLDVTGGSPLHF
-	TRBV28	TRBJ2-7	CASSRRIGEQYF
TRBD1	TRBV19	TRBJ1-5	CASSFRQGNGNQPQHF
-	TRBV2	TRBJ2-2	CASSDGGTYTGELFF
TRBD1	TRBV7-9	TRBJ1-5	CASSQGQGAIQPQHF
-	TRBV5-4	TRBJ2-3	CASSFYGGDTQYF
TRBD1	TRBV5-1	TRBJ1-1	CASSLGRGRFDTEAFF
TRBD1	TRBV9	TRBJ2-1	CASSSRDRGYNEQFF
-	TRBV28	TRBJ2-7	CASSDRTSYEQYF
TRBD2	TRBV5-4	TRBJ2-4	CASSLGLAGETDIQYF
-	TRBV6-1	TRBJ1-1	CASSESDRNTEAFF
-	TRBV11-2	TRBJ2-1	CASSVYNEQFF